Shown below are 20 T cell receptor beta chains from a single sample sequenced in a study of response to subunit inactivated influenza vaccine. MiXCR was run by TCRdb on the RT-PCR reads, yielding one entry per CDR3 protein. The data contain more than 550,000 distinct CDR3 sequences, 10% to 15% of them singletons. The starting material was PBMCs from blood, obtained on the day of vaccination. The receptors here all came from a man over 45 who received an inactivated influenza vaccine.

This chain joins TRBV6-5 and TRBJ2-2; D gene uncertain. Germline V gene lookup returns CDR1 MNHEY and CDR2 SVGAGI. Deletions cut 0 bases from V and 7 bases from J, with 12 bases between. The CDR3 is 15 residues long. The CDR3: CASSYSGQAIGELFF. DNA for the CDR3: TGTGCCAGCAGTTACTCAGGGCAGGCGATCGGGGAGCTGTTTTTT.

This CDR3 reads CSWGQGIDTQYF. CDR3 bases: TGCAGTTGGGGACAGGGGATAGATACGCAGTATTTT. The chain joins TRBV20-1 to TRBJ2-3; TRBD1 matches 10 bases. The V and J ends lost 8 bases and 5 bases, in that order; junction bases with no gene match: 4. Germline V gives CDR1 DFQATT, CDR2 SNEGSKA (reference sequence). The length of the CDR3 is 12 residues.

This clonotype was recorded a few times. This rearrangement joins TRBV20-1 to TRBJ2-1; TRBD2 matches 8 bases. The CDR3 is 15 residues long. Germline loops: CDR1 DFQATT, CDR2 SNEGSKA (reference sequence). CDR3: CRVLSLADSYNEQFF. In DNA form, the CDR3 reads TGCAGAGTGCTCTCACTAGCGGACTCCTACAATGAGCAGTTCTTC.

This chain links TRBV7-2 with TRBJ1-1; a weak D match, TRBD1 (5 bases). V dropped 5 bases and J dropped 5 bases, with 15 bases sitting between them. Germline V gene lookup returns CDR1 SGHTA and CDR2 FQGNSA. This CDR3 has 14 amino acids. The CDR3 DNA sequence: TGTGCCAGCAGCGGACCCCGGGGGGAAACTGAAGCTTTCTTT. Residues: CASSGPRGETEAFF. The entire variable domain, with the rest obtained from reference TRBV7-2 and TRBJ1-1, is as follows: GAGVSQSPSNKVTEKGKDVELRCDPISGHTALYWYRQSLGQGLEFLIYFQGNSAPDKSGLPSDRFSAERTGGSVSTLTIQRTQQEDSAVYLCASSGPRGETEAFFGQGTRLTVV.

Turning to this clonotype: A much larger clone lies a single base off, so this may be a read error. V and J are TRBV11-2 and TRBJ1-1; TRBD1 is a possible D gene (5 bases). Per germline, CDR1 SGHAT and CDR2 FQNNGV. Trimming cost V 5 bases and J 7 bases, with 11 bases left between them. The CDR3 has 12 residues. The CDR3 DNA reads TGTGCCAGCAGCCAGGGAATCGTTGAAGCTTTCTTT. The encoded protein is CASSQGIVEAFF.

This clonotype occurred a few times. The rearrangement links TRBV29-1 to TRBJ2-3; possible D gene TRBD2, 5 bases. Trimming stripped 6 bases from V and 0 bases from J, with 13 bases between. Germline V gene sequence: CDR1 SQVTM, CDR2 ANQGSEA. The CDR3 has 14 amino acids. This CDR3 is CSVRARSSTDTQYF. Written as DNA, the CDR3 is TGCAGCGTGAGGGCGCGTAGTAGCACAGATACGCAGTATTTT.

This chain connects TRBV19 to TRBJ2-3, with a possible D match to TRBD1 (6 bases). V gave up 3 bases and J gave up 0 bases, with 13 bases separating them. Germline CDR1 is LNHDA and CDR2 is SQIVND (reference sequence). This CDR3 comprises 16 residues. In DNA, the CDR3 is TGTGCCAGTAGTATGTGGGACACAGCTAGCACAGATACGCAGTATTTT. Translation: CASSMWDTASTDTQYF.

This clonotype was observed a few times. J is TRBJ2-7 and V is TRBV21-1; the D call of TRBD1 is as the table states it, not checked on the DNA. TRBV21-1 is described as a pseudogene. The CDR3 extends over 15 amino acids. CDR3 residues: CASSGRQTGRNEQYF. DNA of the CDR3: TGTGCCAGCAGCGGGAGACAGACAGGGCGAAACGAGCAGTACTTC.

This clonotype has ten or more counts. At one of its ends the junction is not consistent with the germline gene, which may arise from a read error. J is TRBJ2-1 and V is TRBV29-1; D might be TRBD1 (6 bases). Germline CDR1 reads SQVTM; CDR2 reads ANQGSEA. The CDR3 contains 14 residues. The CDR3 region is CSVEGTYPPNEQFF. DNA for the CDR3: TGCAGCGTAGAAGGGACATACCCCCCGAATGAGCAGTTCTTC.

This clonotype was recorded a few times. The chain is built from TRBV29-1 and TRBJ2-2; D is unresolved. Trimming shortened V by 5 bases and J by 6 bases, and 10 bases separated the two germline ends. Germline CDR1 is SQVTM and CDR2 is ANQGSEA. CDR3 length equals 12 residues. CDR3 sequence reads: CSVYIRAGELFF. The CDR3 DNA reads TGCAGCGTTTATATTAGGGCCGGGGAGCTGTTTTTT.

This clonotype was observed many times. The chain joins TRBV20-1 to TRBJ1-4; D perhaps matches TRBD1 (5 bases). CDR3 length: 14 amino acids. Germline CDR1 DFQATT, CDR2 SNEGSKA (reference sequence). Trimming stripped 6 bases from V and 6 bases from J, with 17 bases between. The CDR3 here is CSATSSGRDEKLFF. CDR3 nucleotide sequence: TGCAGTGCCACAAGCTCAGGGCGGGATGAAAAACTGTTTTTT.

Only a few counts were recorded for this clonotype. CDR3 coding DNA: TGTGCCAGCAGCTTTGGGGACAGGATGTACAATGAGCAGTTCTTC. Encoded protein: CASSFGDRMYNEQFF. The chain carries TRBV5-6 and TRBJ2-1; 8 bases line up with TRBD1. Germline V gives CDR1 SGHDT, CDR2 YYEEEE. V shed 2 bases and J 4 bases; nucleotides not matched to a gene: 5. The CDR3 is made up of 15 amino acids. The full variable domain, with the rest looked up from reference TRBV5-6 and TRBJ2-1, is DAGVTQSPTHLIKTRGQQVTLRCSPKSGHDTVSWYQQALGQGPQFIFQYYEEEERQRGNFPDRFSGHQFPNYSSELNVNALLLGDSALYLCASSFGDRMYNEQFFGPGTRLTVL.

The chain links TRBV14 to TRBJ2-1; D is unclear. V shed 0 bases and J shed 3 bases, with 6 bases lying between them. Germline CDR1 reads SGHDN; CDR2 reads FVKESK. There are 14 residues in the CDR3. The chain's CDR3 is CASSQERSYNEQFF. In nucleotides, the CDR3 is TGTGCCAGCAGCCAAGAACGGAGCTACAATGAGCAGTTCTTC.

This chain links TRBV7-8 with TRBJ2-3; D perhaps matches TRBD2 (5 bases). The V and J ends lost 5 bases and 5 bases respectively, with 17 bases between them. CDR3 length equals 15 residues. Germline values: CDR1 SGHVS, CDR2 FQNEAQ. The chain's CDR3 is CASSMDLLPGDTQYF. The CDR3 DNA sequence: TGTGCCAGCAGCATGGACTTATTGCCAGGAGATACGCAGTATTTT.

The sample holds a few counts of this clonotype. The CDR3 loop reads CASSQEGGTGVIEKLFF. The CDR3 DNA reads as TGCGCCAGCAGCCAAGAAGGGGGAACAGGGGTAATTGAAAAACTGTTTTTT. V gene TRBV4-1 combines with J gene TRBJ1-4; TRBD1 agrees at 7 bases. The CDR3 extends over 17 amino acids. Losses at the gene ends were 0 bases for V and 7 bases for J; bases not matched to a gene: 11. In germline, CDR1 is MGHRA, CDR2 YSYEKL.

There are a few counts of this clonotype. The chain employs TRBV10-3 and TRBJ1-5; D is undetermined. V was shortened by 6 bases and J by 9 bases, with 18 bases between the two germline ends. The germline V gene encodes CDR1 ENHRY and CDR2 SYGVKD. The CDR3 contains 14 residues. The CDR3, as DNA: TGTGCCATCAGCGAAATGGGGAGAGAGGGGCCCCAGCATTTT. It specifies CAISEMGREGPQHF.

This clonotype was seen more than once but under ten times. This chain joins TRBV7-2 and TRBJ1-6, with 7 bases fitting TRBD1. Trimming cost V 1 base and J 9 bases; bases outside gene matches: 9. The CDR3 is made up of 16 amino acids. The germline gives CDR1 SGHTA, CDR2 FQGNSA. The DNA for the CDR3 is TGTGCCAGCAGCTTAGGACCGACAGGGTTACTTTCACCCCTCCACTTT. This gives the protein CASSLGPTGLLSPLHF.

The chain recombines TRBV12-3 or TRBV12-4 with TRBJ1-1; D call uncertain. There are 15 residues in the CDR3. The V gene lost 6 bases and the J gene lost 3 bases, with 17 bases spanning the gap. The CDR3 loop reads CASSLFMGRDTEAFF. The CDR3 region has the DNA TGTGCCAGCAGCCTATTTATGGGAAGGGACACTGAAGCTTTCTTT.

This rearrangement joins TRBV7-2 to TRBJ2-1; 8 nucleotides line up with TRBD2. Losses at the gene ends were 2 bases for V and 12 bases for J; bases not matched to a gene: 0. This CDR3 comprises 11 residues. CDR1 SGHTA and CDR2 FQGNSA come from the germline V gene. In DNA form, the CDR3 reads TGTGCCAGCAGCTTACGGGGGGGGCAGTTCTTC. It encodes CASSLRGGQFF.

This clonotype has only a few counts. V usage is TRBV7-2 and J usage is TRBJ2-7; D possibly uses TRBD1 or TRBD2 (5 bases each). CDR1 and CDR2 (germline): SGHTA, FQGNSA. The CDR3 is 13 amino acids. V was cut by 4 bases and J by 4 bases, with 11 bases left in between. The chain's CDR3 is CASSWDLLYEQYF. The CDR3, as DNA: TGTGCCAGCAGCTGGGACCTATTATACGAGCAGTACTTC.